One sample yielded the 10 T cell receptor beta chains listed below, sequenced in a study of T cells in Graves' hyperthyroidism and ophthalmopathy (dated by TCRdb to about 2019). Library preparation employed multiplex PCR. The run used an Illumina HiSeq 2000. TCR beta CDR3 regions were amplified from RNA transcripts. The TCR CDR3 was subjected to a first round of RT-PCR using the HTBI primer set and the Qiagen OneStep RT-PCR kit. TCRdb trimmed public reads at Q25 via fastp, called clones via MiXCR and kept in-frame beta chains. Records with the same CDR3 protein are collapsed into one entry carrying the most frequent genes and DNA. This sample is represented by about 520,000 distinct CDR3 sequences; roughly 20% of them were singletons. The ten most abundant clones make up 26% of the sample. What was sequenced was blood. The receptors come from a man aged 18 to 29 with Graves' hyperthyroidism.

V and J are TRBV9 and TRBJ1-1, with D unclear. Trimming took 0 bases from V and 6 from J, leaving 9 bases between them. The CDR3 has 13 amino acids. Germline values: CDR1 SGDLS, CDR2 YYNGEE. CDR3 in DNA: TGTGCCAGCAGCGTAGTAGGGAGGGCTGAAGCTTTCTTT. Translating it yields CASSVVGRAEAFF.

This clonotype occurred many times. The J gene is TRBJ1-1, the V gene TRBV12-3 or TRBV12-4, with D perhaps TRBD1 (5 bases). The CDR3 is made up of 13 amino acids. Trimming took off 3 bases at V and 11 bases at J, with 16 bases between the two ends. CDR3 protein: CASSFLSTAGAFF. In nucleotides, the CDR3 is TGTGCCAGCAGTTTCCTTTCAACAGCAGGGGCTTTCTTT.

In DNA form, the CDR3 reads TGTGCCAGCGGAGAGGGCAGGCGTTTCCAAGAGACCCAGTACTTC. This codes for CASGEGRRFQETQYF. This sequence joins TRBV12-3 or TRBV12-4 and TRBJ2-5; TRBD2 might be the D (5 bases). CDR3 length: 15 amino acids. Trimming left V 8 bases short and J 1 base short, with 17 bases between.

J is TRBJ2-5 and V is TRBV2; TRBD2 aligns across 9 bases. V lost 0 bases, J lost 4 bases, and 6 bases stayed unmatched. The CDR3 contains 16 residues. Germline V gives CDR1 SNHLY, CDR2 FYNNEI. The CDR3 here is CASSEARRAGGETQYF. CDR3 DNA sequence: TGTGCCAGCAGTGAAGCGCGCCGAGCGGGAGGAGAGACCCAGTACTTC.

This clonotype was seen a few times. V gene TRBV30 combines with J gene TRBJ1-2, with D unresolved. Per germline, CDR1 GTSNPN and CDR2 SVGIG (reference sequence). CDR3 length: 11 amino acids. V was shortened by 5 bases and J by 4 bases, with 8 bases between the two germline ends. DNA of the CDR3: TGTGCCTGGGGATGGGGCTATGGCTACACCTTC. It is translated as CAWGWGYGYTF.

The rearrangement links TRBV4-1 to TRBJ1-3; the D gene is possibly TRBD1 (5 bases). There are 15 residues in the CDR3. Germline V gene lookup returns CDR1 MGHRA and CDR2 YSYEKL. V was pared by 5 bases and J by 5 bases, with 16 bases between. The CDR3 bases are TGCGCCAGCAGCATAATGGGGCCCGGGCGAAACACCATATATTTT. Protein: CASSIMGPGRNTIYF.

This clonotype occurred many times. The chain joins TRBV2 to TRBJ2-2; TRBD1 matches at 9 bases. The CDR3 is 15 residues long. In germline, CDR1 is SNHLY, CDR2 FYNNEI. After removal of 7 bases from V and 2 bases from J, the junction contained 5 bases not matched to a gene. CDR3 residues: CASTQDRGNTGELFF. The CDR3 bases are TGTGCCAGCACCCAGGACAGGGGAAACACCGGGGAGCTGTTTTTT.

This chain joins TRBV29-1 and TRBJ2-7; 7 bases map to TRBD1. This CDR3 contains 14 residues. Germline V gene lookup returns CDR1 SQVTM and CDR2 ANQGSEA. Trimming at V came to 7 bases and at J to 3 bases, leaving 12 bases not matched to a gene. In DNA, the CDR3 is TGCAGCGCGTCACCCACAGGGGTAAACTACGAGCAGTACTTC. It yields the protein CSASPTGVNYEQYF.

The sample holds many counts of this clonotype. This sequence joins TRBV12-3 or TRBV12-4 and TRBJ1-1; no clear D gene. The CDR3 sequence is 12 residues long. V shed 1 base and J shed 7 bases, with 7 bases lying between them. The DNA for the CDR3 is TGTGCCAGCAGTTTAGGAGGGATTGAAGCTTTCTTT. Its translation is CASSLGGIEAFF.

In its sample, this clonotype was seen a few times. The chain links TRBV4-2 to TRBJ1-1, with TRBD1 matching over 8 bases. This CDR3 region has 15 residues. Trimming at V came to 4 bases and at J to 6 bases, leaving 10 bases not matched to a gene. Germline V CDR1 and CDR2: LGHNA, YNFKEQ. In nucleotides, the CDR3 is TGTGCCAGCAGCCTGGACAGGGCTCTGGGCGCTGAAGCTTTCTTT. Translation gives CASSLDRALGAEAFF.